The rows below give T cell receptor beta chains drawn from one sample of a study of read filtering for tumor transcriptome and immune sequencing. TCRdb re-called the reads with MiXCR, one entry per CDR3 protein. The table lists tens of thousands of distinct CDR3 sequences, roughly 13% of them singletons. The specimen was a population of CD138-negative cells sorted from bone marrow. These receptors were obtained from a donor at least 40 years old with multiple myeloma. Both conserved end residues are part of each CDR3. A D gene is named only where the DNA matches it firmly. Clone size is given for some rows only: seen once, a few or many times, or a class if the clone is expanded.

clone_size	d_call	v_call	cdr3_length	j_call	cdr3_aa	cdr3_nt
many	TRBD1	TRBV20-1	15	TRBJ2-7	CSAREAGGASYEQYF	TGCAGTGCTAGAGAGGCAGGGGGCGCCTCCTACGAGCAGTACTTC
many	TRBD1	TRBV5-1	15	TRBJ2-7	CASSSYYRGAYEQYF	TGCGCCAGCAGCTCCTATTACAGGGGGGCCTACGAGCAGTACTTC
many	NA	TRBV5-1	15	TRBJ2-3	CASSRDVGPADTQYF	TGCGCCAGCAGCCGCGACGTGGGGCCGGCAGATACGCAGTATTTT
NA	NA	TRBV12-3/TRBV12-4	15	TRBJ2-4	CASSWGSAPKNIQYF	TGTGCCAGCAGTTGGGGCTCTGCTCCCAAAAACATTCAGTACTTC
many	NA	TRBV12-3/TRBV12-4	12	TRBJ1-2	CASSPGPDGYTF	TGTGCCAGCAGCCCCGGTCCAGATGGCTACACCTTC
NA	NA	TRBV15	15	TRBJ2-7	CATRRDHTENYEQYF	TGTGCCACCCGCAGAGATCATACAGAGAACTACGAGCAGTACTTC
NA	NA	TRBV11-2	13	TRBJ2-3	CASSLSALDTQYF	TGTGCCAGCAGCTTATCCGCATTGGATACGCAGTATTTT
many	TRBD1	TRBV20-1	14	TRBJ2-7	CSAWGQGVTYEQYF	TGCAGTGCCTGGGGACAGGGGGTGACCTACGAGCAGTACTTC
many	NA	TRBV28	14	TRBJ2-7	CASSRLAKTYEQYF	TGTGCCAGCAGTCGCCTAGCGAAAACCTACGAGCAGTACTTC
many	NA	TRBV6-5	16	TRBJ2-1	CASSYAIERSYNEQFF	TGTGCCAGCAGTTACGCCATCGAGCGGTCTTACAATGAGCAGTTCTTC
few	TRBD1	TRBV9	17	TRBJ1-1	CASSPRGDRVMNTEAFF	TGTGCCAGCAGCCCCCGAGGGGACAGAGTTATGAACACTGAAGCTTTCTTT
many	TRBD2	TRBV12-3/TRBV12-4	17	TRBJ2-3	CASSLASSGRGEDTQYF	TGTGCCAGCAGTTTAGCCTCTAGCGGGAGAGGTGAAGATACGCAGTATTTT
many	TRBD2	TRBV27	14	TRBJ2-1	CASISGASYNEQFF	TGTGCCAGCATTAGCGGGGCCTCCTACAATGAGCAGTTCTTC
many	NA	TRBV18	13	TRBJ2-1	CASSPQGPLEQFF	TGTGCCAGCTCACCACAAGGCCCGCTGGAGCAGTTCTTC
many	NA	TRBV27	15	TRBJ2-1	CASSLSQGGDNEQFF	TGTGCCAGCAGTTTATCCCAGGGGGGAGACAATGAGCAGTTCTTC
many	TRBD1	TRBV24-1	16	TRBJ2-4	CATSLDRDKGKNIQYF	TGTGCCACCAGCCTAGACAGGGATAAGGGCAAAAACATTCAGTACTTC
many	TRBD2	TRBV29-1	16	TRBJ2-1	CSVGAGRLAGRNEQFF	TGCAGCGTTGGCGCAGGTCGGCTAGCGGGACGCAATGAGCAGTTCTTC
many	NA	TRBV29-1	13	TRBJ2-1	CSVSLGGYNEQFF	TGCAGCGTTTCCCTTGGCGGGTACAATGAGCAGTTCTTC
many	TRBD1	TRBV7-2	14	TRBJ2-1	CASSLAHRGDEQFF	TGTGCCAGCAGCTTAGCTCACAGGGGGGATGAGCAGTTCTTC
many	NA	TRBV7-9	13	TRBJ2-5	CASSSGAWETQYF	TGTGCCAGCAGCTCAGGGGCGTGGGAGACCCAGTACTTC
NA	NA	TRBV25-1	13	TRBJ2-3	CASSENREDTLYF	TGTGCCAGCAGTGAAAATCGCGAGGATACGCTGTATTTT
many	TRBD2	TRBV12-3/TRBV12-4	16	TRBJ2-3	CASSLGLAGLGDTQYF	TGTGCCAGCAGTTTAGGACTAGCGGGGTTAGGAGATACGCAGTATTTT
few	NA	TRBV7-2	13	TRBJ2-2	CTSSPRTVGELFF	TGTACCAGCAGCCCTCGGACAGTTGGGGAGCTGTTTTTT
few	NA	TRBV12-3/TRBV12-4	15	TRBJ2-2	CASRTGTINTGELFF	TGTGCCAGCAGAACAGGCACCATCAACACCGGGGAGCTGTTTTTT
few	TRBD1	TRBV6-2/TRBV6-3	16	TRBJ2-7	CASSRPPDRALGEQYF	TGTGCCAGCAGTCGGCCCCCGGACAGGGCCCTCGGCGAGCAGTACTTC
NA	TRBD2	TRBV12-3/TRBV12-4	16	TRBJ2-3	CASRPGAGGPTDTQYF	TGTGCCAGCAGACCCGGAGCGGGAGGGCCCACAGATACGCAGTATTTT
many	NA	TRBV10-3	16	TRBJ1-6	CAISDSRGPYNSPLHF	TGTGCCATCAGTGACTCCAGGGGACCCTATAATTCACCCCTCCACTTT
many	NA	TRBV10-3	12	TRBJ1-2	CAISESGDGYTF	TGTGCCATCAGTGAGTCGGGAGATGGCTACACCTTC
many	NA	TRBV28	13	TRBJ1-2	CASRLPLNYGYTF	TGTGCCAGCAGGCTTCCCCTAAACTATGGCTACACCTTC
NA	TRBD1	TRBV20-1	15	TRBJ2-7	CSARQWSTGWDEQYF	TGCAGTGCTAGACAATGGTCGACAGGGTGGGACGAGCAGTACTTC
NA	NA	TRBV7-2	13	TRBJ2-1	CAGSGRGPNEQFF	TGCGCCGGCAGCGGCCGGGGCCCCAATGAGCAGTTCTTC
many	NA	TRBV7-2	15	TRBJ2-7	CASSLASGNSYEQYF	TGTGCCAGCAGCTTAGCTAGCGGAAACTCCTACGAGCAGTACTTC
NA	TRBD1	TRBV20-1	13	TRBJ2-7	CSARETGTYEQYF	TGCAGTGCTAGAGAGACAGGGACCTACGAGCAGTACTTC
NA	NA	TRBV12-3/TRBV12-4	13	TRBJ2-7	CASSFRVVYEQYF	TGTGCCAGCAGTTTTAGAGTAGTTTACGAGCAGTACTTC
many	NA	TRBV5-4	12	TRBJ2-3	CASSSDTDTQYF	TGTGCCAGCAGCTCCGACACAGATACGCAGTATTTT
many	TRBD2	TRBV7-2	17	TRBJ2-1	CASSSPRTSGSVDEQFF	TGTGCCAGCAGCTCCCCTCGGACTAGCGGGAGCGTCGATGAGCAGTTCTTC
many	NA	TRBV2	14	TRBJ1-1	CASSGQGMNTEAFF	TGTGCCAGCAGTGGACAAGGTATGAACACTGAAGCTTTCTTT
NA	TRBD1	TRBV27	14	TRBJ1-6	CASSSTGGLSPLHF	TGTGCCAGCAGTTCCACAGGGGGCCTGTCACCCCTCCACTTT
many	TRBD2	TRBV7-9	16	TRBJ2-7	CASSLREGILLDEQYF	TGTGCCAGCAGCTTAAGGGAGGGAATCCTCCTGGACGAGCAGTACTTC
many	NA	TRBV12-3/TRBV12-4	15	TRBJ2-7	CASSLSGELRNEQYF	TGTGCCAGCAGTTTGTCGGGGGAGTTGAGGAACGAGCAGTACTTC